This entry describes one T cell receptor beta chain. Its antigen is currently unknown. This sample was included in a study of Ad26.COV2.S vaccination and SARS-CoV-2 variants. Study-level information: Once, or twice with 56 days between doses, Ad26.COV2.S was given intramuscularly.

The CDR3 spans 11 residues. V lost 3 bases, J lost 9 bases, and 8 bases lay in between. Germline V gene sequence: CDR1 LNHDA, CDR2 SQIVND (reference sequence). Findings of the study overall: It is possible that the TCR breadth and depth analyses underestimated the total T cell responses.

Documented treatment: roughly 19 received Ad26.COV2.S at low or high dose, single or two shots; about 5 received placebo; per-sample allocation not given. It was on day 63 after the first vaccine or placebo injection that samples were taken. Clones were read by immunoSEQ multiplex PCR, and TCRdb kept only the in-frame ones, dropping some. The table includes approximately 420,000 clones, around 85% detected once. This TCR was recovered from a person between 18 and 60 years old who received the Ad26.COV2.S COVID-19 vaccine or a placebo. J is TRBJ1-1 and V is TRBV19; D is unclear. Sequenced here: peripheral blood, sampled in a trial of Ad26.COV2.S vaccine versus placebo. The CDR3 region is CASSMATKAFF. The CDR3 DNA reads TGTGCCAGTAGTATGGCCACGAAAGCTTTCTTT.